These 16 T cell receptor beta chains were sequenced from one sample in a study of blood T cell repertoires in COVID-19. TCRdb's table, derived via immunoSEQ multiplex PCR, lists solely in-frame clones and lacks some. The top ten hold about a third of the sample, which has approximately 110,000 clones, 80% to 90% seen once. Sequencing input: peripheral blood. Every receptor here comes from a woman aged 80 or over with acute or convalescent COVID-19.

This chain uses TRBV29-1 with TRBJ2-3; D may be TRBD2 (5 bases). V dropped 3 bases and J dropped 2 bases, with 9 bases sitting between them. The V gene's germline CDR1 is SQVTM and CDR2 ANQGSEA. This CDR3 spans 13 amino acids. As DNA, the CDR3 is TGCAGCGTTGAGCGAGGGAACACAGATACGCAGTATTTT. This translates into CSVERGNTDTQYF.

V gene TRBV5-1 combines with J gene TRBJ2-1; 7 nucleotides match TRBD2. From germline, CDR1 is SGHRS and CDR2 YFSETQ. The CDR3 totals 15 residues. The V and J ends lost 1 base and 0 bases, in that order; junction bases with no gene match: 1. The CDR3 here is CASSLWGGSYNEQFF. The CDR3 nucleotides are TGCGCCAGCAGCTTGTGGGGGGGCTCCTACAATGAGCAGTTCTTC.

V usage is TRBV29-1 and J usage is TRBJ2-7; D possibly corresponds to TRBD1 (6 bases). Looked up from germline, CDR1 is SQVTM and CDR2 is ANQGSEA. The CDR3 covers 16 residues. V lost 4 bases, J lost 3 bases, and 22 bases lay in between. In nucleotides, the CDR3 is TGCAGCGTTGTGCCACAGGGCCCATCAACACACTACGAGCAGTACTTC. As protein: CSVVPQGPSTHYEQYF.

The genes are TRBV13 and TRBJ1-6; TRBD1 might be the D (5 bases). The CDR3 consists of 14 residues. Germline loops: CDR1 PRHDT, CDR2 FYEKMQ (reference sequence). V gave up 2 bases and J gave up 8 bases, with 10 bases separating them. The CDR3 DNA follows: TGTGCCAGCAGCTTATCCAGGGTAGATTCACCCCTCCACTTT. This codes for CASSLSRVDSPLHF.

The chain has TRBV27 and TRBJ1-5; 7 bases match TRBD1. This CDR3 has 15 amino acids. Per germline, CDR1 MNHEY and CDR2 SMNVEV (reference sequence). V lost 5 bases and J lost 7; bases outside the gene matches: 11. The CDR3 region is CASSPTGQVGQPQHF. Written as DNA, the CDR3 is TGTGCCAGCAGTCCCACAGGACAGGTAGGGCAGCCCCAGCATTTT.

This chain connects TRBV5-5 to TRBJ1-1; D call uncertain. Germline loops: CDR1 SGHKS, CDR2 YYEKEE (reference sequence). Trimming took off 2 bases at V and 5 bases at J, with 10 bases between the two ends. The CDR3 sequence is 13 residues long. The CDR3 DNA is TGTGCCAGCAGCTTTCAGGAAGGTACTGAAGCTTTCTTT. Translated, it gives CASSFQEGTEAFF.

The chain joins TRBV19 to TRBJ2-7; D is possibly TRBD1 (6 bases). The germline CDR1 and CDR2 sequences are LNHDA and SQIVND (reference sequence). CDR3 length: 13 residues. V dropped 6 bases and J dropped 0 bases, with 9 bases sitting between them. This CDR3 is CASSQQGSYEQYF. For the CDR3, the DNA is TGTGCCAGTAGCCAACAGGGCTCCTACGAGCAGTACTTC.

The table lists this clone with a count of one. V gene TRBV5-1 combines with J gene TRBJ1-2; perhaps TRBD1 as D (5 bases). The CDR3 loop spans 14 amino acids. Germline V gene data show CDR1 as SGHRS and CDR2 as YFSETQ. V was cut by 4 bases and J by 1 base, with 11 bases left in between. The CDR3 region has the DNA TGCGCCAGCAGCCCGTCCGGGGGTAACTATGGCTACACCTTC. Translation gives CASSPSGGNYGYTF.

The chain recombines TRBV10-1 with TRBJ2-7; the match to TRBD1 covers 8 bases. This CDR3 spans 15 amino acids. The J segment lost 3 bases and the V segment lost 6 bases, leaving 10 bases of the junction unmatched. CDR1 is WNHNN, CDR2 SYGVQD, per germline (reference sequence). The CDR3 sequence is CASRDRVKAYYEQYF. In nucleotides, the CDR3 is TGCGCCAGCAGGGACAGGGTTAAGGCCTACTACGAGCAGTACTTC.

Of note for this clone: The sample holds other DNA sequences that translate to the same CDR3. The V call is TRBV28, the J call TRBJ2-5, with 9 bases that match TRBD1. J was trimmed by 5 bases and V by 6 bases; bases with no gene match: 7. Germline V gene sequence: CDR1 MDHEN, CDR2 SYDVKM. The CDR3 sequence is 14 residues long. The CDR3 DNA follows: TGTGCCAGCAGCCTTACAGGGGGCGGCGAGACCCAGTACTTC. It is translated as CASSLTGGGETQYF.

The chain links TRBV5-1 to TRBJ2-7; 7 bases are a match to TRBD1. Germline values: CDR1 SGHRS, CDR2 YFSETQ. V was pared by 5 bases and J by 1 base, with 0 bases of the junction left unmatched. The CDR3 loop spans 12 amino acids. In nucleotides, the CDR3 is TGCGCCAGCAGGGACAGGTCCTACGAGCAGTACTTC. It is translated as CASRDRSYEQYF. Looking up the rest from reference TRBV5-1 and TRBJ2-7 gives the full variable domain: KAGVTQTPRYLIKTRGQQVTLSCSPISGHRSVSWYQQTPGQGLQFLFEYFSETQRNKGNFPGRFSGRQFSNSRSEMNVSTLELGDSALYLCASRDRSYEQYFGPGTRLTVT.

CDR3 amino acids: CASSLTGTGRTGELFF. The CDR3 nucleotides read TGTGCCAGCTCACTAACCGGGACAGGGCGGACCGGGGAGCTGTTTTTT. This sequence joins TRBV18 and TRBJ2-2, with 9 bases fitting TRBD1. V shed 4 bases, J shed 5 bases, and the junction held 8 bases outside the gene matches. Germline V lookup: CDR1 KGHSH, CDR2 LQKENI. The CDR3 runs to 16 residues.

This chain uses TRBV29-1 with TRBJ1-1; 8 nucleotides align to TRBD1. Germline trimming cut 7 bases from V and 11 bases from J; bases unmatched to any gene: 15. Germline V CDR1 and CDR2: SQVTM, ANQGSEA. CDR3 size: 13 residues. Here the CDR3 DNA reads TGCAGCGCACAAATGGGCAGGGGGCAATGGGCTTTCTTT. Translated: CSAQMGRGQWAFF.

CDR3 nucleotide sequence: TGTGCCAGCAGCCCTCTAGGCCAAACCCTCCTAGCGGAAGAGACCCAGTACTTC. This codes for CASSPLGQTLLAEETQYF. The J gene is TRBJ2-5, the V gene TRBV7-7, with 7 bases aligning to TRBD2. Germline V gives CDR1 SSHAT, CDR2 FNYEAQ (reference sequence). The CDR3 totals 18 residues. Trimming removed 5 bases from V and 3 bases from J; junction bases left unmatched: 18. Full variable domain (remainder filled in from reference TRBV7-7 and TRBJ2-5): GAGVSQSPRYKVTKRGQDVTLRCDPISSHATLYWYQQALGQGPEFLTYFNYEAQPDKSGLPSDRFSAERPEGSISTLTIQRTEQRDSAMYRCASSPLGQTLLAEETQYFGPGTRLLVL.

This clone has a single count. V gene TRBV18 combines with J gene TRBJ2-2, with 10 bases identical to TRBD1. The CDR3 is made up of 20 amino acids. The J segment lost 2 bases and the V segment lost 2 bases, leaving 14 bases of the junction unmatched. Germline assignment: CDR1 KGHSH and CDR2 LQKENI. The CDR3 DNA reads TGTGCCAGCTCACCAGGGATTCCCGGGACAGGGGACCTAAACACCGGGGAGCTGTTTTTT. The encoded protein is CASSPGIPGTGDLNTGELFF.

About this clone: The sample contains more than one DNA sequence encoding this CDR3. The V call is TRBV5-4, the J call TRBJ2-7; 7 bases fit TRBD1. V dropped 4 bases and J dropped 0; count of bases not matched to a gene: 7. This CDR3 contains 15 residues. Germline V gives CDR1 SGHNT, CDR2 YYREEE (reference sequence). CDR3 protein: CASSPPGQSSYEQYF. CDR3 sequence (DNA): TGTGCCAGCAGCCCCCCGGGACAGAGCTCCTACGAGCAGTACTTC.